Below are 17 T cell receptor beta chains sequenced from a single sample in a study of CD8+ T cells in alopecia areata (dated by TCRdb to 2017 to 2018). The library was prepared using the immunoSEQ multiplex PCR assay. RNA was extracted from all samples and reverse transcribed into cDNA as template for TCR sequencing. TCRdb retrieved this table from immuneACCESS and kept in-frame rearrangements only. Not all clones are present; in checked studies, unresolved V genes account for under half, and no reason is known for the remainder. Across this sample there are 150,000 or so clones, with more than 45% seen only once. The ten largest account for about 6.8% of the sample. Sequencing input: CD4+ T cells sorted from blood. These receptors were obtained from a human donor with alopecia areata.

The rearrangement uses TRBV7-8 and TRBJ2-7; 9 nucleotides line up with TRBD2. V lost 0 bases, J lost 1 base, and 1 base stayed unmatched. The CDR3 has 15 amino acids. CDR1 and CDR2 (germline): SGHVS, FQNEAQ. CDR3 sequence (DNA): TGTGCCAGCAGCTTAGCTAGCGGGAGTTCCTACGAGCAGTACTTC. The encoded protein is CASSLASGSSYEQYF.

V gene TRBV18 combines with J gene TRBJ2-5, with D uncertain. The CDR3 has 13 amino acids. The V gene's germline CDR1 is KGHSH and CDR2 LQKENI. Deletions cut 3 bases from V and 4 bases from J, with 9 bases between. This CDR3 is CASSPTYTETQYF. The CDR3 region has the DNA TGTGCCAGCTCACCTACTTATACAGAGACCCAGTACTTC. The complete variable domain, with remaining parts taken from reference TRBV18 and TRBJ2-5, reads NAGVMQNPRHLVRRRGQEARLRCSPMKGHSHVYWYRQLPEEGLKFMVYLQKENIIDESGMPKERFSAEFPKEGPSILRIQQVVRGDSAAYFCASSPTYTETQYFGPGTRLLVL.

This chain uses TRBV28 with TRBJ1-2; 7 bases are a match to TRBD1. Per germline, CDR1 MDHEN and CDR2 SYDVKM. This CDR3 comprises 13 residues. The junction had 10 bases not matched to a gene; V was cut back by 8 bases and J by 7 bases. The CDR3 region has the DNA TGTGCCAGCGATGGACAGGCGTGGACTGGCTACACCTTC. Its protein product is CASDGQAWTGYTF.

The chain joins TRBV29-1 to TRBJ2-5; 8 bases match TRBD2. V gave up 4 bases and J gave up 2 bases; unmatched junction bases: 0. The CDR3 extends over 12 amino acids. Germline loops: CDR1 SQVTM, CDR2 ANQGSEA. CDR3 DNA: TGCAGCGTTGGCGGGAGGCAAGAGACCCAGTACTTC. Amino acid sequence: CSVGGRQETQYF.

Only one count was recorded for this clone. The CDR3 coding sequence is TGCGCCAGCAGCTTGGTCAGGGACGAGCAGTACTTC. It specifies CASSLVRDEQYF. The V gene is TRBV5-1, the J gene TRBJ2-7, with D possibly TRBD1 on 5 matching bases. In germline, CDR1 is SGHRS, CDR2 YFSETQ. V gave up 0 bases and J gave up 5 bases, with 6 bases separating them. The CDR3 runs to 12 residues.

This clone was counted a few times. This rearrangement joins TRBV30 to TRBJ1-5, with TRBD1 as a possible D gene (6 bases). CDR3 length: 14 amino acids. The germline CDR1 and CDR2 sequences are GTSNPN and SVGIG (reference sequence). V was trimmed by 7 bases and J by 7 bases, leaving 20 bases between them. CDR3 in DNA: TGTGCCTATCGCCTCGGGGGGCTAGGGCAGCCCCAGCATTTT. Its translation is CAYRLGGLGQPQHF. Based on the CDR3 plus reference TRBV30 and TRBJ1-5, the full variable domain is SQTIHQWPATLVQPVGSPLSLECTVEGTSNPNLYWYRQAAGRGLQLLFYSVGIGQISSEVPQNLSASRPQDRQFILSSKKLLLSDSGFYLCAYRLGGLGQPQHFGDGTRLSIL.

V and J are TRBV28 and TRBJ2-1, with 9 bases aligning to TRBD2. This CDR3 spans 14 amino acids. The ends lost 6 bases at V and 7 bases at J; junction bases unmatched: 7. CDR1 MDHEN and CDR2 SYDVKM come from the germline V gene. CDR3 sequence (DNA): TGTGCCAGCAGATTAGCGGGAGAGTGGAATGAGCAGTTCTTC. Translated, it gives CASRLAGEWNEQFF. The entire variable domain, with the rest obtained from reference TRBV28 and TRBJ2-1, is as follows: DVKVTQSSRYLVKRTGEKVFLECVQDMDHENMFWYRQDPGLGLRLIYFSYDVKMKEKGDIPEGYSVSREKKERFSLILESASTNQTSMYLCASRLAGEWNEQFFGPGTRLTVL.

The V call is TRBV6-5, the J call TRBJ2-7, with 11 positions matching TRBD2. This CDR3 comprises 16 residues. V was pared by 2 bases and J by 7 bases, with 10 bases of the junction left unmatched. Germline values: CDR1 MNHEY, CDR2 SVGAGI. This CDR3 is CASSYTTSGAVGEQYF. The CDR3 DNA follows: TGTGCCAGCAGTTACACGACTAGCGGGGCCGTAGGTGAGCAGTACTTC.

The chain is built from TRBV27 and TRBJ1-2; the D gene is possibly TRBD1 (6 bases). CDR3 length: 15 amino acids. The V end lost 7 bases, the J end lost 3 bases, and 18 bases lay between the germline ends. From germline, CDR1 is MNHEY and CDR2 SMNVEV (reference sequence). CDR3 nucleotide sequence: TGTGCCAGCATGGGGCTAGGGGGGCCCGACTATGGCTACACCTTC. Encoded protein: CASMGLGGPDYGYTF.

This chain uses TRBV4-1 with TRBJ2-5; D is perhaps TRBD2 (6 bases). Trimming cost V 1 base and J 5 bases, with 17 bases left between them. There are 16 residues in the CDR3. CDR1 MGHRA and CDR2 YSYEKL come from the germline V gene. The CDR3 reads CASSQVLGGTSETQYF. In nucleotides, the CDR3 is TGCGCCAGCAGCCAAGTGTTAGGAGGGACGTCGGAGACCCAGTACTTC.

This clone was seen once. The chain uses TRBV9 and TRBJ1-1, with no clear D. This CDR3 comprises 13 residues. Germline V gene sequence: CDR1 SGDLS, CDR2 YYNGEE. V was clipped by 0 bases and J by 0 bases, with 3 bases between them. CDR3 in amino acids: CASSVAMNTEAFF. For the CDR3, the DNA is TGTGCCAGCAGCGTAGCGATGAACACTGAAGCTTTCTTT.

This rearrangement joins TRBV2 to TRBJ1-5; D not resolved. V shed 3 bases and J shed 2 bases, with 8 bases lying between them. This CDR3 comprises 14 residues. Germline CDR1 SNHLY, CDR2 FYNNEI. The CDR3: CASSDGEGNQPQHF. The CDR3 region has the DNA TGTGCCAGCAGTGACGGGGAGGGCAATCAGCCCCAGCATTTT.

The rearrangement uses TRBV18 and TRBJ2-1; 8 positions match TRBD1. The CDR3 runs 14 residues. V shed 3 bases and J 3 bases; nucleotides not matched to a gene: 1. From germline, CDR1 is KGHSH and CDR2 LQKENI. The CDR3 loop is CASSPGTGYNEQFF. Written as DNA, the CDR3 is TGTGCCAGCTCACCCGGGACAGGCTACAATGAGCAGTTCTTC. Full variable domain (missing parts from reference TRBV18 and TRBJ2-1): NAGVMQNPRHLVRRRGQEARLRCSPMKGHSHVYWYRQLPEEGLKFMVYLQKENIIDESGMPKERFSAEFPKEGPSILRIQQVVRGDSAAYFCASSPGTGYNEQFFGPGTRLTVL.

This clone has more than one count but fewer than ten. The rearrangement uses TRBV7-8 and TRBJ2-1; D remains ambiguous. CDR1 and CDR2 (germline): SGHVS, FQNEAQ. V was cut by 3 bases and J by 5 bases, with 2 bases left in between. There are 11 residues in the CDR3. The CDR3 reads CASSLHNEQFF. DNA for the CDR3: TGTGCCAGCAGCTTGCACAATGAGCAGTTCTTC.

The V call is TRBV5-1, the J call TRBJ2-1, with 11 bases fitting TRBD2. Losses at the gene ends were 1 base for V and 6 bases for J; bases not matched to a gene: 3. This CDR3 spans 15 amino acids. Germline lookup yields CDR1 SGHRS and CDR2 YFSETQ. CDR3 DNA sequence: TGCGCCAGCAGCTTGATGACTAGCGGGATCAATGAGCAGTTCTTC. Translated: CASSLMTSGINEQFF.

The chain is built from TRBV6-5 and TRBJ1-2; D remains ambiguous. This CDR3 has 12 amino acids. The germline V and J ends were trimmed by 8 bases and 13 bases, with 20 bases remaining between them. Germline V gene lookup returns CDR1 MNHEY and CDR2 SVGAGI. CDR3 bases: TGTGCCAGCGCTTTAATCCCAGCGTTGCTCACCTTC. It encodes CASALIPALLTF.

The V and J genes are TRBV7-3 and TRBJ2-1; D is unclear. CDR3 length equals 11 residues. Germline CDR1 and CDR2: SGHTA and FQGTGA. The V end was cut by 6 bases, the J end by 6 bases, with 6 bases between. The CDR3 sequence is CASSGGNEQFF. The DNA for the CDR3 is TGTGCCAGCAGTGGCGGCAATGAGCAGTTCTTC. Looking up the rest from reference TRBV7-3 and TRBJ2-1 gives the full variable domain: GAGVSQTPSNKVTEKGKYVELRCDPISGHTALYWYRQSLGQGPEFLIYFQGTGAADDSGLPNDRFFAVRPEGSVSTLKIQRTERGDSAVYLCASSGGNEQFFGPGTRLTVL.